Given below is one T cell receptor (beta chain) in context. Original processing methods: Reference gene primers were amplified, and this amplification served to estimate nucleated cell counts. Sequencing was performed with immunoSEQ multiplex PCR; in TCRdb, only in-frame clones are kept and a portion is missing. That table furnishes V, J and clone size, whereas the DNA furnished D and trimming. The table shows approximately 150,000 clones, with over 70% occurring only once. The record originates from a study of blood T cell repertoires in COVID-19. Across the study: The samples span acute and convalescent COVID-19 from the United States, Italy and Spain. T cells, B-cell-depleted T cells, or PBMCs provided the cDNA or gDNA that served as material.

The V and J ends lost 1 base and 4 bases respectively, with 13 bases between them. The CDR3 consists of 15 residues. Germline assignment: CDR1 LGHDT and CDR2 YNNKEL (reference sequence). It was within 2 weeks before study entry that exposed participants met a COVID-19 case. The chain uses TRBV3-1 (or the pseudogene TRBV3-2) and TRBJ1-2, with D tentatively TRBD1 (5 bases). The TCR originated in a man between 65 and 85 years old who had been exposed to COVID-19. The sample taken for sequencing was PBMCs or T cells enriched from blood (not recorded which). The CDR3 bases are TGTGCCAGCAGCCAAGGGGGGGTCGAATCCTATGGCTACACCTTC. Translating it yields CASSQGGVESYGYTF.